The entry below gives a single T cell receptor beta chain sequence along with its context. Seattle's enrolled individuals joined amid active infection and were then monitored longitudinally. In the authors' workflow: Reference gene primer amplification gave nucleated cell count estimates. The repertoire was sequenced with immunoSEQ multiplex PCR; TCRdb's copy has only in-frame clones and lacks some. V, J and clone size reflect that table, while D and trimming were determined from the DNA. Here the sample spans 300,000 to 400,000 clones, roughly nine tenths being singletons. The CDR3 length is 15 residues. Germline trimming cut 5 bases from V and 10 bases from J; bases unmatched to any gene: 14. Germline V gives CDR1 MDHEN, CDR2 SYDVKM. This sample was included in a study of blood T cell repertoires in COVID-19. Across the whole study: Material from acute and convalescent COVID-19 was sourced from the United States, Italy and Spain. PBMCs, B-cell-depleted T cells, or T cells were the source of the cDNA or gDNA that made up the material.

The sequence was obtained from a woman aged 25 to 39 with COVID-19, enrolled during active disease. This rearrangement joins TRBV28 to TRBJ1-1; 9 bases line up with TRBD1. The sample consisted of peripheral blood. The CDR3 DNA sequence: TGTGCCAGCAGTCCGTTGGACAGGGGCCTCGGGGGAGCTTTCTTT. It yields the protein CASSPLDRGLGGAFF. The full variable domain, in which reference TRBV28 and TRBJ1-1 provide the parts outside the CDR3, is DVKVTQSSRYLVKRTGEKVFLECVQDMDHENMFWYRQDPGLGLRLIYFSYDVKMKEKGDIPEGYSVSREKKERFSLILESASTNQTSMYLCASSPLDRGLGGAFFGQGTRLTVV.